This section outlines one T cell receptor beta chain sequence together with its context. Its antigen remains unidentified. This entry is derived from a study of cytomegalovirus exposure and HLA in healthy donors. 13 Jbeta primers and 60 Vbeta primers were used for the PCR. Here immunoSEQ multiplex PCR was the method, and the copy in TCRdb shows in-frame clones only, minus some. The top ten hold almost 6.5% of the sample, which has some 170,000 clones, about 75% seen once. Study-level points and caveats: Most sequenced TCRs were rare (though some public TCRs occurred in many donors). As a later analysis showed, several of the most significant clusters appeared to be linked to common viral pathogens. A few chains tied to CMV proved CMV antigen-specific in vitro.

The CDR3 has 13 residues. Germline V gives CDR1 SGHDT, CDR2 YYEEEE. V lost 1 base, J lost 4 bases, and 6 bases lay in between. V gene TRBV5-6 combines with J gene TRBJ1-5; maybe TRBD1 (6 bases). This receptor was obtained from a man aged 35 to 55 in good health and CMV-seropositive. Sequencing was done on a sample of PBMCs. The DNA for the CDR3 is TGTGCCAGCAGCTTGACAGGGAATCAGCCCCAGCATTTT. This codes for CASSLTGNQPQHF. Looking up the rest from reference TRBV5-6 and TRBJ1-5 gives the full variable domain: DAGVTQSPTHLIKTRGQQVTLRCSPKSGHDTVSWYQQALGQGPQFIFQYYEEEERQRGNFPDRFSGHQFPNYSSELNVNALLLGDSALYLCASSLTGNQPQHFGDGTRLSIL.